This T cell receptor (beta chain) comes out of a study of blood T cell repertoires in COVID-19. Study at large: Nucleic acid was either cDNA or gDNA, and it came from T cells, B-cell-depleted T cells, or PBMCs.

Germline values: CDR1 SEHNR, CDR2 FQNEAQ (reference sequence). V gave up 3 bases and J gave up 4 bases, with 10 bases separating them. There are 14 residues in the CDR3. Measured with immunoSEQ multiplex PCR; TCRdb has only the in-frame clones, and not every one. The data show roughly 150,000 clones, with about four fifths seen just once and roughly a tenth held by the top ten. Sequenced input: peripheral blood. The TCR was taken from a man aged 70-80 years with active or convalescent COVID-19. This chain links TRBV7-9 with TRBJ2-1; D remains ambiguous. The CDR3 protein is CASSFSRGYNEQFF. The DNA of the CDR3 is TGTGCCAGCAGCTTCTCACGAGGTTACAATGAGCAGTTCTTC.